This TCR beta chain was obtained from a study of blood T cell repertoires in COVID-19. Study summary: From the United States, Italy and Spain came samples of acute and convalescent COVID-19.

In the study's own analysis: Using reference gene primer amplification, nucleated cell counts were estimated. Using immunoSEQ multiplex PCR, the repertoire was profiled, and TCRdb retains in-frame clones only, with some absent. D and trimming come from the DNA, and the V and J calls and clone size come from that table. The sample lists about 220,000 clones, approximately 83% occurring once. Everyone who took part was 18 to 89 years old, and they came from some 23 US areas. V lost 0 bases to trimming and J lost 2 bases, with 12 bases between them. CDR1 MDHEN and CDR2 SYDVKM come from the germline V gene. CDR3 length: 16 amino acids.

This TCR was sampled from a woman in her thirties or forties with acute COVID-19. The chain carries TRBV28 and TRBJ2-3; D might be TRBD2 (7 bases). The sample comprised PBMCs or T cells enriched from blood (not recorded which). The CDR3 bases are TGTGCCAGCAGTTTATGGGGGGAGGGGGTCACAGATACGCAGTATTTT. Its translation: CASSLWGEGVTDTQYF.